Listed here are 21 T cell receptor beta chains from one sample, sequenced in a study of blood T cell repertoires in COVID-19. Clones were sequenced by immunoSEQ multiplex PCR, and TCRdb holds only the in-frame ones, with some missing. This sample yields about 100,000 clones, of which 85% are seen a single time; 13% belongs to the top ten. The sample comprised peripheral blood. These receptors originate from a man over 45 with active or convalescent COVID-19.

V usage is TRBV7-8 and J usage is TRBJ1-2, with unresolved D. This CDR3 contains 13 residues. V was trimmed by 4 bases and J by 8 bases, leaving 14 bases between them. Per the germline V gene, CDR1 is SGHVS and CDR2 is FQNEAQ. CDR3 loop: CASSYPGGGGYTF. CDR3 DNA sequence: TGTGCCAGCAGCTACCCCGGAGGCGGGGGCTACACCTTC.

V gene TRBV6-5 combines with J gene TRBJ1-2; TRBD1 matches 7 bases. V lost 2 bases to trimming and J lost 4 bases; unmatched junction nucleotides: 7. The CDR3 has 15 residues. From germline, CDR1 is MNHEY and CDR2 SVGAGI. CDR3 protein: CASSYTSRDSYGYTF. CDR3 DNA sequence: TGTGCCAGCAGTTACACCTCCCGGGACAGCTATGGCTACACCTTC.

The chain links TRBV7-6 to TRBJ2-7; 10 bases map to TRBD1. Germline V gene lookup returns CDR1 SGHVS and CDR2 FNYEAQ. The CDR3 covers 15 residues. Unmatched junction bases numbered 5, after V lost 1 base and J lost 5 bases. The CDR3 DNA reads TGTGCCAGCAGCTTAGATAGACAGGGGGCGGACGAGCAGTACTTC. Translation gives CASSLDRQGADEQYF.

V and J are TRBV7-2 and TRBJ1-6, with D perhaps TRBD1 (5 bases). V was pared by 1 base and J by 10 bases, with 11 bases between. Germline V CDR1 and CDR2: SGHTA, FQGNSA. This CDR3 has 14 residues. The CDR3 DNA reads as TGTGCCAGCAGCTTAGAACAGGTGGTGTCACCCCTCCACTTT. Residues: CASSLEQVVSPLHF. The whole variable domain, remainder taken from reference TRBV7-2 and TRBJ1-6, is GAGVSQSPSNKVTEKGKDVELRCDPISGHTALYWYRQSLGQGLEFLIYFQGNSAPDKSGLPSDRFSAERTGGSVSTLTIQRTQQEDSAVYLCASSLEQVVSPLHFGNGTRLTVT.

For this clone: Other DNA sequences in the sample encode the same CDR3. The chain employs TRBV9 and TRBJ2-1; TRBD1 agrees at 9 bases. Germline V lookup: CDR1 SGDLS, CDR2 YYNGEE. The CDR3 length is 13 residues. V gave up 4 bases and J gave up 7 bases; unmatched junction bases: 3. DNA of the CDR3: TGTGCCAGCAGCCGACAGGGGGGAAATGAGCAGTTCTTC. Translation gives CASSRQGGNEQFF.

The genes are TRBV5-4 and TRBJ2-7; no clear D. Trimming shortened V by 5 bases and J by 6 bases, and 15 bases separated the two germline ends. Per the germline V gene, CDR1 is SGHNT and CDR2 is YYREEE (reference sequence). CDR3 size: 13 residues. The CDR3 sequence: CASRESAGREQYF. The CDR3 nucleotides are TGTGCCAGCAGGGAATCGGCAGGTCGCGAGCAGTACTTC. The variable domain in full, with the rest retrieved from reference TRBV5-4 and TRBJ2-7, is ETGVTQSPTHLIKTRGQQVTLRCSSQSGHNTVSWYQQALGQGPQFIFQYYREEENGRGNFPPRFSGLQFPNYSSELNVNALELDDSALYLCASRESAGREQYFGPGTRLTVT.

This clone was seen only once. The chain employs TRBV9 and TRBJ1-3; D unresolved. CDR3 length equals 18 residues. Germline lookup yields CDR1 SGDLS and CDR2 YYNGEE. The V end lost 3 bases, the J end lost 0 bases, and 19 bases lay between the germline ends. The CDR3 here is CASSASSGVGLSGNTIYF. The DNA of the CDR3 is TGTGCCAGCAGCGCCTCGTCTGGGGTAGGACTCTCTGGAAACACCATATATTTT.

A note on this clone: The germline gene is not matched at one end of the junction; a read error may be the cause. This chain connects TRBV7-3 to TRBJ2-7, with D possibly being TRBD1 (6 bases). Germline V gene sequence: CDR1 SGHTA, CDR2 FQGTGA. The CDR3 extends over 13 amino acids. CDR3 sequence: CASSITRGYEQYF. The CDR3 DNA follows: TGTGCCAGCAGCATAACCAGGGGCTACGAGCAGTACTTC.

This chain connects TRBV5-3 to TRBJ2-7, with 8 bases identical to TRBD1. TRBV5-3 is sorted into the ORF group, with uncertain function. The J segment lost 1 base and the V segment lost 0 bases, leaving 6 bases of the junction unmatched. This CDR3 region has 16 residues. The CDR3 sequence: CARSLESWDRSYEQYF. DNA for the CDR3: TGTGCCAGAAGCTTGGAGAGTTGGGACAGGTCCTACGAGCAGTACTTC.

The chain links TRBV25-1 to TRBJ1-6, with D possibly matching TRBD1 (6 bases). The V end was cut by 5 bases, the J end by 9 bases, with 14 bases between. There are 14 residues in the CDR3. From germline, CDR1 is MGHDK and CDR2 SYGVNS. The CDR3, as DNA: TGTGCCAGCAGTACAGGGAACATTGGTTCACCCCTCCACTTT. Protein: CASSTGNIGSPLHF.

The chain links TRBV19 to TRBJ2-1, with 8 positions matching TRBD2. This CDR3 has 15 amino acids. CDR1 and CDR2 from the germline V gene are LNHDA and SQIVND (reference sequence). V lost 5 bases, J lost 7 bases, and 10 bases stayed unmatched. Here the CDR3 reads CASSLLRSGSNEQFF. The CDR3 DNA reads TGTGCCAGTAGTCTCTTGCGAAGCGGGAGTAATGAGCAGTTCTTC.

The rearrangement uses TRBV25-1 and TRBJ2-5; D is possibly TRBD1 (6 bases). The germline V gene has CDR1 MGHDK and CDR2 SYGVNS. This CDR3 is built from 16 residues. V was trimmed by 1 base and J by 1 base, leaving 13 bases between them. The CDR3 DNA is TGTGCCAGCAGTGAATGGGCAGGGGAAGGCCAAGAGACCCAGTACTTC. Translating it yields CASSEWAGEGQETQYF.

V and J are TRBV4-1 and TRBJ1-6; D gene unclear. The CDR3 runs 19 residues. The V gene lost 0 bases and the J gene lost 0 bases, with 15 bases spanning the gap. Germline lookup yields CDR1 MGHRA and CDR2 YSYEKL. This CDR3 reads CASSQEERPSSSYNSPLHF. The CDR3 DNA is TGCGCCAGCAGCCAAGAAGAGAGACCCTCTAGCTCCTATAATTCACCCCTCCACTTT.

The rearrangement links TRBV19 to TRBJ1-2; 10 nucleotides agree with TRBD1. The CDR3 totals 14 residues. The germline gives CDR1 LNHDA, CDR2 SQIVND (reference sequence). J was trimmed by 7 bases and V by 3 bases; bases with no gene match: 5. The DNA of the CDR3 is TGTGCCAGTAGTATCTCGACAGGGGGCATTGGCTACACCTTC. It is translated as CASSISTGGIGYTF.

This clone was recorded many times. The CDR3 DNA is TGTGCCAGCAGCTTAGTTGGACAGGCCTACGAGCAGTACTTC. Its protein is CASSLVGQAYEQYF. V is TRBV7-9 and J is TRBJ2-7; 7 positions match TRBD1. Germline V gene data show CDR1 as SEHNR and CDR2 as FQNEAQ (reference sequence). After removal of 1 base from V and 2 bases from J, the junction contained 2 bases not matched to a gene. The CDR3 is 14 amino acids.

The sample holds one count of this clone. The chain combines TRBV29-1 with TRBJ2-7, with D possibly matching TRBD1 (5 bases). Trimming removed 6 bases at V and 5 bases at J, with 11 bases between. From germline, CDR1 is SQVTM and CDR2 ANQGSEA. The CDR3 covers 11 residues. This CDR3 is CSVRWGHEQYF. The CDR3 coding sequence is TGCAGCGTACGATGGGGCCACGAGCAGTACTTC.

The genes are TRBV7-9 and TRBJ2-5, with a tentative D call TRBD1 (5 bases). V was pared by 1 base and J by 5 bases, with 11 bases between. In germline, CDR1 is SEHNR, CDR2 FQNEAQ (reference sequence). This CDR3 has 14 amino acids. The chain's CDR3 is CASSLGQIGETQYF. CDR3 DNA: TGTGCCAGCAGCTTAGGACAGATCGGCGAGACCCAGTACTTC.

In DNA, the CDR3 is TGCGCCAGCAGTGACGCCGGGACAGGGGTGACAGATACGCAGTATTTT. Its translation: CASSDAGTGVTDTQYF. This chain uses TRBV10-1 with TRBJ2-3; 10 nucleotides line up with TRBD1. CDR1 is WNHNN and CDR2 is SYGVQD in the germline V gene (reference sequence). Trimming took 3 bases from V and 3 from J; bases not matched to a gene: 6. There are 16 residues in the CDR3.

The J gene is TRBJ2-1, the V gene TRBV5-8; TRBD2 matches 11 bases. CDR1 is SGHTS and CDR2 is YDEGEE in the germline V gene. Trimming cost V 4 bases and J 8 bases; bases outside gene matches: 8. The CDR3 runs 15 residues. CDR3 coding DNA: TGTGCCAGCAGCCCGAGACTAGCGGGAAGGTATGAGCAGTTCTTC. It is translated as CASSPRLAGRYEQFF.

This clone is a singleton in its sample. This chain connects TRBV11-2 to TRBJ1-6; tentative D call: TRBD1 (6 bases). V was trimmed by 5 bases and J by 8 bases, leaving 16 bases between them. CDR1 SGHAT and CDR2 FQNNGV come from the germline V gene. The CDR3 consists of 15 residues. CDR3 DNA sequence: TGTGCCAGCAGCCGAGGGGGGGCGACCTATTCACCCCTCCACTTT. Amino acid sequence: CASSRGGATYSPLHF.

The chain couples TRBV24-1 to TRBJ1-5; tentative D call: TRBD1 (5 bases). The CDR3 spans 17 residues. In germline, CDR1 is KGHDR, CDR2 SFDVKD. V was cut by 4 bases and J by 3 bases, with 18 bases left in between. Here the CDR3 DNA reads TGTGCCACCAGTGACCGGAGGACGGGGGTAGACAATCAGCCCCAGCATTTT. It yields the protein CATSDRRTGVDNQPQHF.